This is a list of T cell receptor beta chains from one sample in a study of CD8+CD57+ T cells in acquired aplastic anemia. TCRdb ran MiXCR on the reads and lists one entry per CDR3 protein. This table holds 200,000 to 300,000 distinct CDR3 sequences, less than 85% found once. The sample taken for sequencing was sorted CD4+, CD8+, or CD8+CD57+ T cells (not recorded which) from PBMCs. These receptors all stem from a human donor with aplastic anemia. The CDR3 runs from the conserved cysteine through the conserved F or W. D genes are given only for firm matches. Rows give clone size only sometimes, using once, few, many, or a class for an expanded clone.

>TRBJ2-6|TRBV19|.|.
CASSLARSYGENVLTF
TGTGCCAGCAGCTTAGCGCGTAGCTACGGGGAGAACGTCCTGACTTTC
>TRBJ2-3|TRBV7-8|.|.
CASSLASCPDTQYF
TGTGCCAGCAGCCTAGCGTCGTGTCCCGATACGCAGTATTTT
>TRBJ2-1|TRBV24-1|TRBD2|few
CATSVGIAGGNNEQFF
TGTGCCACCAGTGTAGGAATAGCGGGAGGTAACAATGAGCAGTTCTTC
>TRBJ2-1|TRBV10-3|TRBD2|.
CAIRAGGLVVRDEQFF
TGTGCCATCAGGGCGGGGGGACTAGTCGTCCGGGATGAGCAGTTCTTC
>TRBJ2-1|TRBV14|TRBD1|.
CASSRGQGQALREQFF
TGTGCCAGCAGCCGGGGACAGGGGCAAGCCCTCCGCGAGCAGTTCTTC
>TRBJ2-1|TRBV15|.|.
CATSKEGNEQFF
TGTGCCACCAGCAAGGAGGGGAATGAGCAGTTCTTC
>TRBJ2-5|TRBV5-4|.|.
CASSLYAGSEETQYF
TGTGCCAGCAGCTTGTATGCGGGGAGCGAAGAGACCCAGTACTTC
>TRBJ2-3|TRBV7-9|.|.
CASSFEGGGTAQYF
TGTGCCAGCAGCTTTGAGGGAGGTGGGACAGCGCAGTACTTT
>TRBJ2-1|TRBV6-1|TRBD2|few
CASKMGGETYNEQFF
TGTGCCAGCAAGATGGGGGGGGAAACCTACAATGAGCAGTTCTTC
>TRBJ1-2|TRBV19|.|.
CASSLMKGGYGYTF
TGTGCCAGTAGTTTGATGAAGGGAGGCTATGGCTACACCTTC
>TRBJ2-5|TRBV7-3|.|.
CASTLRRARGETQYF
TGTGCCAGCACCCTAAGGAGGGCTCGCGGAGAGACCCAGTACTTC
>TRBJ2-5|TRBV9|.|.
CASSTDTGYYNSHF
TGTGCCAGCAGCACCGACACCGGCTACTATAATTCACACTTC
>TRBJ2-5|TRBV10-3|.|.
CASSSVGAEETQYF
TGTGCCAGTAGCTCCGTAGGGGCGGAAGAGACCCAGTACTTC
>TRBJ1-2|TRBV5-4|.|.
CASSLPTEDNYGYTF
TGTGCCAGCAGCTTGCCGACCGAAGACAACTATGGCTACACCTTC
>TRBJ1-4|TRBV11-2|.|.
CASSIAGGQLFF
TGTGCCAGCAGCATAGCGGGAGGACAACTGTTTTTT
>TRBJ2-1|TRBV7-6|TRBD2|.
CASSIDRPGGNEQFF
TGTGCCAGCAGCATAGATAGGCCGGGGGGGAATGAGCAGTTCTTC
>TRBJ1-1|TRBV7-6|.|.
CASSESGSEGQETLF
TGTGCCAGCAGTGAATCCGGGTCCGAGGGCCAAGAGACCCTCTTT
>TRBJ2-2|TRBV10-3|.|.
CAISPGHGGETLFF
TGTGCCATCAGTCCGGGACACGGCGGCGAAACGCTGTTTTTT
>TRBJ2-5|TRBV7-2|.|few
CASSQGQGGSSLHF
TGTGCCAGCAGCCAGGGCCAGGGAGGTTCATCCCTCCACTTC
>TRBJ2-1|TRBV7-9|.|.
CASSLVTWGNDDFF
TGTGCCAGCAGCTTAGTGACCTGGGGCAATGACGATTTCTTC